The 28 T cell receptor beta chains reported below all come from one sample, sequenced in a study of glioma-infiltrating T cells after dendritic cell vaccination. As for time point: after dendritic cell vaccination, including at tumor progression/relapse. TCRdb keeps only in-frame clones here, not all; method: immunoSEQ multiplex PCR. The sample shows about 76,000 clones, roughly 91% of them seen only once. The sample here was blood, taken after dendritic cell vaccination. The receptors originated from a human donor with glioblastoma.

The chain recombines TRBV6-5 with TRBJ1-1; 7 nucleotides match TRBD1. Trimming at V came to 8 bases and at J to 4 bases, leaving 4 bases not matched to a gene. From germline, CDR1 is MNHEY and CDR2 SVGAGI. The CDR3 contains 12 residues. The CDR3 DNA reads TGTGCCAGCCTACAGGGGTTCACTGAAGCTTTCTTT. Amino acid sequence: CASLQGFTEAFF.

This clone was detected a few times. This rearrangement joins TRBV5-8 to TRBJ2-7; 7 nucleotides agree with TRBD1. The V gene end was trimmed by 2 bases and the J gene end by 1 base; junction bases not matched to a gene: 6. Germline CDR1 and CDR2: SGHTS and YDEGEE. The CDR3 runs to 15 residues. The CDR3 sequence: CASSFGGRGSYEQYF. CDR3 sequence (DNA): TGTGCCAGCAGCTTCGGAGGCAGGGGGTCCTACGAGCAGTACTTC.

As to this clone: A junction end diverges from the germline sequence, so it may reflect a read error. The chain couples TRBV29-1 to TRBJ2-1, with 9 bases identical to TRBD2. This CDR3 spans 14 amino acids. In germline, CDR1 is SQVTM, CDR2 ANQGSEA. The CDR3 spells CSVIAGDSFNEQFF. The CDR3 DNA follows: TGCAGCGTTATAGCGGGGGACTCCTTCAATGAGCAGTTCTTC.

The rearrangement joins TRBV2 to TRBJ1-2, with 7 bases aligning to TRBD1. V shed 2 bases, J shed 0 bases, and the junction held 9 bases outside the gene matches. Per germline, CDR1 SNHLY and CDR2 FYNNEI. The CDR3 has 17 residues. The CDR3 loop is CASSESHQGVANYGYTF. CDR3 bases: TGTGCCAGCAGTGAATCCCATCAGGGGGTCGCTAACTATGGCTACACCTTC.

The chain links TRBV7-2 to TRBJ2-1; maybe TRBD2 (6 bases). The V end was cut by 1 base, the J end by 8 bases, with 12 bases between. The CDR3 has 14 residues. CDR1 SGHTA and CDR2 FQGNSA come from the germline V gene. This chain's CDR3 is CASSLDGGTDEQFF. The CDR3 DNA sequence: TGTGCCAGCAGCTTAGATGGCGGGACGGATGAGCAGTTCTTC.

The chain is built from TRBV19 and TRBJ2-5, with D possibly TRBD2 on 6 matching bases. Germline V lookup: CDR1 LNHDA, CDR2 SQIVND (reference sequence). V lost 5 bases and J lost 5, with 15 bases in between. The CDR3 has 14 residues. The CDR3 DNA follows: TGTGCCAGTAGTGCAGGACCGGGGAGGGAGACCCAGTACTTC. As protein: CASSAGPGRETQYF.

The CDR3: CASSLLRGRYEQFF. The CDR3 nucleotides read TGTGCCAGCAGCTTATTAAGGGGGAGATATGAGCAGTTCTTC. The V call is TRBV7-2, the J call TRBJ2-1; TRBD1 is a possible D gene (6 bases). The CDR3 sequence is 14 residues long. Germline V lookup: CDR1 SGHTA, CDR2 FQGNSA. Trimming cost V 2 bases and J 8 bases, with 13 bases left between them.

This chain links TRBV15 with TRBJ2-7, with 7 bases that match TRBD2. CDR1 is LNHNV, CDR2 YYDKDF, per germline (reference sequence). The V segment lost 4 bases and the J segment 6 bases; nucleotides outside the gene matches: 9. This CDR3 has 14 amino acids. CDR3 protein: CATSIQRDVGEQYF. CDR3 nucleotide sequence: TGTGCCACCAGCATCCAGCGGGATGTGGGCGAGCAGTACTTC. The whole variable domain, remainder taken from reference TRBV15 and TRBJ2-7, is DAMVIQNPRYQVTQFGKPVTLSCSQTLNHNVMYWYQQKSSQAPKLLFHYYDKDFNNEADTPDNFQSRRPNTSFCFLDIRSPGLGDTAMYLCATSIQRDVGEQYFGPGTRLTVT.

On this clone itself: This sample also contains other DNA sequences that code for the same CDR3. The chain combines TRBV5-1 with TRBJ1-1; D not resolved. This CDR3 spans 16 amino acids. Germline assignment: CDR1 SGHRS and CDR2 YFSETQ. V dropped 4 bases and J dropped 5 bases, with 21 bases sitting between them. This CDR3 reads CASSELYRARETEAFF. The CDR3 DNA reads TGCGCCAGCAGCGAACTTTATAGGGCTCGGGAAACTGAAGCTTTCTTT. Together with reference TRBV5-1 and TRBJ1-1, the CDR3 gives the full variable domain: KAGVTQTPRYLIKTRGQQVTLSCSPISGHRSVSWYQQTPGQGLQFLFEYFSETQRNKGNFPGRFSGRQFSNSRSEMNVSTLELGDSALYLCASSELYRARETEAFFGQGTRLTVV.

This chain links TRBV5-1 with TRBJ1-1; TRBD1 matches 7 bases. The CDR3 loop spans 16 amino acids. Trimming removed 0 bases from V and 1 base from J; junction bases left unmatched: 6. Germline-derived CDR1 and CDR2 are SGHRS and YFSETQ. CDR3 DNA: TGCGCCAGCAGCTTGGGCCCTGAGGGGGCGAACACTGAAGCTTTCTTT. Translating it yields CASSLGPEGANTEAFF.

The V call is TRBV10-3, the J call TRBJ1-2, with D perhaps matching TRBD1 (6 bases). Per germline, CDR1 ENHRY and CDR2 SYGVKD. The CDR3 sequence is 11 residues long. The V end lost 4 bases, the J end lost 8 bases, and 8 bases lay between the germline ends. The CDR3 loop reads CAISVDRGYTF. In DNA form, the CDR3 reads TGTGCCATCAGTGTAGACAGGGGCTACACCTTC.

The V and J genes are TRBV10-3 and TRBJ1-2; D gene unclear. The CDR3 loop spans 10 amino acids. Between the trimmed V and J ends, which lost 10 bases and 8 bases, there was a span of 11 bases. Germline values: CDR1 ENHRY, CDR2 SYGVKD. CDR3 sequence (DNA): TGTGCCACCAGGTCGGTAGGCTACACCTTC. Amino acids: CATRSVGYTF.

The V gene is TRBV30, the J gene TRBJ2-3; D might be TRBD1 (6 bases). Germline V gene lookup returns CDR1 GTSNPN and CDR2 SVGIG (reference sequence). V shed 0 bases and J shed 6 bases, with 19 bases lying between them. This CDR3 spans 16 amino acids. CDR3 protein: CAWSVLPWTEADTQYF. CDR3 bases: TGTGCCTGGAGTGTACTACCTTGGACAGAGGCGGATACGCAGTATTTT.

V is TRBV19 and J is TRBJ1-3; 8 nucleotides align to TRBD1. V lost 7 bases to trimming and J lost 0 bases; unmatched junction nucleotides: 5. Germline V gene sequence: CDR1 LNHDA, CDR2 SQIVND (reference sequence). CDR3 length equals 15 residues. The CDR3 region has the DNA TGTGCCAGTACCACAGGGGGTTTCTCTGGAAACACCATATATTTT. Its translation is CASTTGGFSGNTIYF.

V gene TRBV6-1 combines with J gene TRBJ2-1, with TRBD1 identical over 8 bases. The CDR3 is 14 residues long. The trim removed 4 bases at V and 7 bases at J, leaving 6 bases unmatched. Germline V CDR1 and CDR2: MNHNS, SASEGT. Written as DNA, the CDR3 is TGTGCCAGCAGTGTAGAGGACAGGGTGAATGAGCAGTTCTTC. Protein sequence: CASSVEDRVNEQFF.

The chain couples TRBV10-1 to TRBJ2-1; TRBD2 matches at 14 bases. Losses at the gene ends were 4 bases for V and 10 bases for J; bases not matched to a gene: 6. The length of the CDR3 is 15 residues. Germline V lookup: CDR1 WNHNN, CDR2 SYGVQD (reference sequence). The CDR3 DNA is TGCGCCAGCAGTGCGGGACTAGCGGGAGATGGCGAGCAGTTCTTC. This gives the protein CASSAGLAGDGEQFF.

V usage is TRBV2 and J usage is TRBJ2-5; D not resolved. Judging by the DNA end, TRBJ2-7 fits better; the J call may be wrong. CDR1 SNHLY and CDR2 FYNNEI come from the germline V gene. This CDR3 comprises 14 residues. The CDR3 region is CASSGRVLPYEQYF. For the CDR3, the DNA is TGTGCCAGCAGTGGAAGAGTTCTACCCTACGAGCAGTACTTC.

This chain joins TRBV2 and TRBJ2-1; 8 bases agree with TRBD2. Germline CDR1 is SNHLY and CDR2 is FYNNEI. Trimming removed 5 bases from V and 4 bases from J; junction bases left unmatched: 7. This CDR3 has 15 residues. The CDR3 loop reads CASSYGGAGYNEQFF. The CDR3 DNA sequence: TGTGCCAGCAGTTACGGGGGGGCCGGGTACAATGAGCAGTTCTTC.

The CDR3 reads CASSEPAGGQFF. The CDR3 DNA sequence: TGTGCCAGCAGTGAACCCGCGGGAGGGCAGTTCTTC. This chain links TRBV2 with TRBJ2-1, with TRBD2 matching over 8 bases. Germline assignment: CDR1 SNHLY and CDR2 FYNNEI. With V trimmed by 2 bases and J by 12 bases, 3 bases remained unmatched. The CDR3 length is 12 residues. The full variable domain, with the rest looked up from reference TRBV2 and TRBJ2-1, is EPEVTQTPSHQVTQMGQEVILRCVPISNHLYFYWYRQILGQKVEFLVSFYNNEISEKSEIFDDQFSVERPDGSNFTLKIRSTKLEDSAMYFCASSEPAGGQFFGPGTRLTVL.

The chain recombines TRBV6-5 with TRBJ1-1; the D gene is possibly TRBD1 (6 bases). V lost 3 bases to trimming and J lost 1 base, with 15 bases between them. The CDR3 is 16 amino acids. Per germline, CDR1 MNHEY and CDR2 SVGAGI. This chain's CDR3 is CASSYQLGAGNTEAFF. CDR3 coding DNA: TGTGCCAGCAGTTATCAATTGGGGGCGGGGAACACTGAAGCTTTCTTT.

The chain couples TRBV5-1 to TRBJ2-1; D perhaps matches TRBD1 (6 bases). The CDR3 is 15 amino acids. Trimming stripped 1 base from V and 0 bases from J, with 8 bases between. CDR1 is SGHRS, CDR2 YFSETQ, per germline. The chain's CDR3 is CASSLLGASYNEQFF. For the CDR3, the DNA is TGCGCCAGCAGCTTGTTGGGGGCCTCCTACAATGAGCAGTTCTTC. Complete variable domain (other parts from reference TRBV5-1 and TRBJ2-1): KAGVTQTPRYLIKTRGQQVTLSCSPISGHRSVSWYQQTPGQGLQFLFEYFSETQRNKGNFPGRFSGRQFSNSRSEMNVSTLELGDSALYLCASSLLGASYNEQFFGPGTRLTVL.

This chain uses TRBV4-1 with TRBJ2-1; TRBD2 aligns across 14 bases. Trimming took 5 bases from V and 7 from J; bases not matched to a gene: 7. Germline CDR1 reads MGHRA; CDR2 reads YSYEKL. CDR3 length equals 16 residues. CDR3 in DNA: TGCGCCAGCAGCACATCCGGGACTAGCGGGAGAAATGAGCAGTTCTTC. Encoded protein: CASSTSGTSGRNEQFF.

The chain employs TRBV6-1 and TRBJ2-1, with no clear D. The V end was cut by 1 base, the J end by 6 bases, with 7 bases between. CDR3 length equals 13 residues. Germline lookup yields CDR1 MNHNS and CDR2 SASEGT. The CDR3: CASSEGRSNEQFF. The CDR3 nucleotides read TGTGCCAGCAGTGAAGGTAGATCCAATGAGCAGTTCTTC.

The chain has TRBV5-4 and TRBJ1-2, with 8 nucleotides matching TRBD1. Trimming at V came to 5 bases and at J to 0 bases, leaving 15 bases not matched to a gene. The V gene's germline CDR1 is SGHNT and CDR2 YYREEE (reference sequence). The CDR3 is 18 residues long. CDR3 in amino acids: CASRPGGVNSLANYGYTF. The CDR3 coding sequence is TGTGCCAGCAGGCCAGGGGGCGTAAACTCCTTAGCTAACTATGGCTACACCTTC.

The V and J genes are TRBV18 and TRBJ1-2; perhaps TRBD1 as D (5 bases). This CDR3 spans 14 amino acids. Germline V gene sequence: CDR1 KGHSH, CDR2 LQKENI. The V and J ends lost 3 bases and 2 bases respectively, with 10 bases between them. The CDR3 DNA reads TGTGCCAGCTCACCTTTACGGGGGAACTATGGCTACACCTTC. Translating gives CASSPLRGNYGYTF. The variable domain in full, with the rest retrieved from reference TRBV18 and TRBJ1-2, is NAGVMQNPRHLVRRRGQEARLRCSPMKGHSHVYWYRQLPEEGLKFMVYLQKENIIDESGMPKERFSAEFPKEGPSILRIQQVVRGDSAAYFCASSPLRGNYGYTFGSGTRLTVV.

J is TRBJ2-3 and V is TRBV4-2, with TRBD2 matching over 10 bases. The germline V gene encodes CDR1 LGHNA and CDR2 YNFKEQ. This CDR3 comprises 17 residues. After removal of 1 base from V and 5 bases from J, the junction contained 9 bases not matched to a gene. The CDR3 sequence: CASSQGGGSGGGDTQYF. CDR3 DNA: TGTGCCAGCAGCCAAGGGGGCGGGAGCGGGGGGGGAGATACGCAGTATTTT.

This clone was found once. V is TRBV5-1 and J is TRBJ2-3; D perhaps matches TRBD2 (5 bases). V gave up 3 bases and J gave up 6 bases, with 14 bases separating them. The CDR3 length is 14 residues. The germline V gene has CDR1 SGHRS and CDR2 YFSETQ. CDR3 amino acids: CASSWGDMSDTQYF. The CDR3, as DNA: TGCGCCAGCAGCTGGGGAGATATGAGTGATACGCAGTATTTT.

The genes are TRBV29-1 and TRBJ2-5; TRBD2 is a possible D gene (5 bases). The germline V gene has CDR1 SQVTM and CDR2 ANQGSEA. The CDR3 runs 12 residues. Trimming took off 8 bases at V and 4 bases at J, with 14 bases between the two ends. The CDR3 DNA is TGCAGCTCCCGAGGACTTGGAGAGACCCAGTACTTC. Amino acids: CSSRGLGETQYF.